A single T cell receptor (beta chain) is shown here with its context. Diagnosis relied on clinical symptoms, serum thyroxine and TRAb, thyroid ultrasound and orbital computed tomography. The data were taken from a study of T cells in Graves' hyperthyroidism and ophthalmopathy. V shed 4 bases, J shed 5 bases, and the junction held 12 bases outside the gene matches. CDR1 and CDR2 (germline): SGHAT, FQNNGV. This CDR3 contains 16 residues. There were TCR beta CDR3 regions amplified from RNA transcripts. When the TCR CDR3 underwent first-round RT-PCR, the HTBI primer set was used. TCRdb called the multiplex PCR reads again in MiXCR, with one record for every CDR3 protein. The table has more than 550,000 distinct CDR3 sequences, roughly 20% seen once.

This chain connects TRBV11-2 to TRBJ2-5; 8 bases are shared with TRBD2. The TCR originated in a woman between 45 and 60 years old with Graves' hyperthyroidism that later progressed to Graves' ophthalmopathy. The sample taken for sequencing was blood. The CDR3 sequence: CASSWGTRGTGETQYF. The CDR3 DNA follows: TGTGCCAGCAGCTGGGGGACTAGAGGGACCGGGGAGACCCAGTACTTC.